Listed here are 14 T cell receptor beta chains from one sample, sequenced in a study of blood T cell repertoires in COVID-19. Profiling relied on immunoSEQ multiplex PCR, and the TCRdb table lists in-frame clones only, not all of them. The sample yields 200,000 to 250,000 clones, about 90% seen once. Input material: peripheral blood. The receptors come from a man in his thirties or forties with COVID-19, enrolled during active disease.

The chain joins TRBV5-1 to TRBJ1-5; D possibly corresponds to TRBD1 (6 bases). V gave up 4 bases and J gave up 0 bases, with 11 bases separating them. The germline CDR1 and CDR2 sequences are SGHRS and YFSETQ. CDR3 length equals 15 residues. Here the CDR3 reads CASSEQGYSNQPQHF. Written as DNA, the CDR3 is TGCGCCAGCAGCGAACAGGGTTATAGCAATCAGCCCCAGCATTTT.

V is TRBV10-2 and J is TRBJ1-3, with D maybe TRBD1 (6 bases). V was trimmed by 6 bases and J by 0 bases, leaving 12 bases between them. Germline CDR1 is WSHSY and CDR2 is SAAADI. This CDR3 has 15 amino acids. The CDR3 nucleotides are TGCGCCAGCAGCGAGACAGGATCCTCTGGAAACACCATATATTTT. It yields the protein CASSETGSSGNTIYF.

This clone came up a few times. The V call is TRBV25-1, the J call TRBJ1-5, with 9 bases matching TRBD1. V was pared by 6 bases and J by 4 bases, with 1 base of the junction left unmatched. This CDR3 is built from 13 residues. CDR1 is MGHDK and CDR2 is SYGVNS in the germline V gene. The DNA for the CDR3 is TGTGCCAGCAGGGGACAGGGTAATCAGCCCCAGCATTTT. The encoded protein is CASRGQGNQPQHF.

The chain employs TRBV7-2 and TRBJ1-2; D gene uncertain. In germline, CDR1 is SGHTA, CDR2 FQGNSA. CDR3 size: 15 residues. V was cut by 5 bases and J by 1 base, with 14 bases left in between. The CDR3 sequence: CASSPSGLLNYGYTF. For the CDR3, the DNA is TGTGCCAGCAGCCCTTCGGGGTTACTTAACTATGGCTACACCTTC.

In this sample, this clone turned up once. V and J are TRBV6-5 and TRBJ1-6; D is undetermined. CDR1 is MNHEY, CDR2 SVGAGI, per germline. V dropped 2 bases and J dropped 6 bases, with 11 bases sitting between them. The CDR3 consists of 15 residues. The CDR3 loop is CASSYLAGLNSPLHF. The CDR3 DNA sequence: TGTGCCAGCAGTTACCTTGCGGGCCTTAATTCACCCCTCCACTTT.

This rearrangement joins TRBV29-1 to TRBJ2-1, with 7 bases identical to TRBD1. The CDR3 loop spans 15 amino acids. V trimming: 7 bases; J trimming: 2 bases; junction bases outside the gene matches: 11. Germline values: CDR1 SQVTM, CDR2 ANQGSEA. The CDR3 here is CSATGTALPYNEQFF. DNA for the CDR3: TGCAGCGCCACCGGGACAGCCTTACCCTACAATGAGCAGTTCTTC.

The genes are TRBV21-1 and TRBJ2-7; the DNA was not compared with TRBD1, the D call given in the table. TRBV21-1 represents a pseudogene. The CDR3 sequence is 14 residues long. The CDR3 sequence is CAKPRTGIFYEQYF. The CDR3 DNA follows: TGTGCCAAGCCCAGGACAGGGATATTCTACGAGCAGTACTTC.

This chain uses TRBV11-2 with TRBJ2-5; weak D call: TRBD2 (5 bases). Trimming pared 2 bases from V and 5 bases from J, leaving 12 bases between. In germline, CDR1 is SGHAT, CDR2 FQNNGV. This CDR3 comprises 14 residues. CDR3 coding DNA: TGTGCCAGCAGCTTAAGCCTAGCCAGTGAGACCCAGTACTTC. This codes for CASSLSLASETQYF.

DNA for the CDR3: TGCGCCAGCAGCTTGGCCGGGACAGCAAATTACGAGCAGTACTTC. Its protein product is CASSLAGTANYEQYF. The V gene is TRBV5-1, the J gene TRBJ2-7, with 7 positions matching TRBD1. Germline V gene sequence: CDR1 SGHRS, CDR2 YFSETQ. V lost 0 bases to trimming and J lost 4 bases; unmatched junction nucleotides: 7. The CDR3 contains 15 residues.

This chain uses TRBV5-6 with TRBJ1-2; D might be TRBD1 (6 bases). The CDR3 is 11 amino acids. Trimming took off 1 base at V and 8 bases at J, with 6 bases between the two ends. Germline CDR1 is SGHDT and CDR2 is YYEEEE. In DNA, the CDR3 is TGTGCCAGCAGCTTGACAGGGGGCTACACCTTC. This encodes CASSLTGGYTF.

The V and J genes are TRBV15 and TRBJ1-2; 10 bases agree with TRBD1. Germline CDR1 reads LNHNV; CDR2 reads YYDKDF (reference sequence). The V and J ends lost 0 bases and 3 bases, in that order; junction bases with no gene match: 7. The CDR3 is 17 amino acids. In DNA form, the CDR3 reads TGTGCCACCAGCAGAGAAATTAGGACAGGGGGGTACTATGGCTACACCTTC. It is translated as CATSREIRTGGYYGYTF.

The table lists this clone with a count of one. This sample also contains other DNA sequences that code for the same CDR3. The chain couples TRBV6-5 to TRBJ2-7; TRBD1 agrees at 8 bases. V lost 0 bases, J lost 2 bases, and 3 bases stayed unmatched. The CDR3 length is 15 residues. The germline V gene has CDR1 MNHEY and CDR2 SVGAGI. CDR3 in DNA: TGTGCCAGCAGTTACTCAGGACAGGGTGCCTACGAGCAGTACTTC. Translated, it gives CASSYSGQGAYEQYF.

J is TRBJ1-4 and V is TRBV7-9, with 8 bases matching TRBD1. This CDR3 is 14 amino acids long. V shed 3 bases, J shed 5 bases, and the junction held 2 bases outside the gene matches. Germline V gene sequence: CDR1 SEHNR, CDR2 FQNEAQ (reference sequence). This chain's CDR3 is CASSFRQGNEKLFF. The CDR3 coding sequence is TGTGCCAGCAGCTTCAGACAGGGGAATGAAAAACTGTTTTTT.

The chain has TRBV4-2 and TRBJ2-1; 11 bases line up with TRBD2. V shed 5 bases, J shed 6 bases, and the junction held 9 bases outside the gene matches. The CDR3 totals 16 residues. Germline CDR1 reads LGHNA; CDR2 reads YNFKEQ. CDR3 amino acids: CASSSGTSGTINEQFF. In DNA, the CDR3 is TGTGCCAGCAGCTCTGGGACTAGCGGAACAATCAATGAGCAGTTCTTC.